The 15 T cell receptor beta chains reported below all come from one sample, sequenced in a study of regulatory T cells in long-lasting Graves disease. Assembly of TCR beta libraries relied on iRepertoire HTBI primers together with Arm-PCR of CDR3 regions. TCRdb called the multiplex PCR reads again in MiXCR, with one record for every CDR3 protein. The sample lists 200,000 to 250,000 distinct CDR3 sequences, approximately 18% occurring once. Described time point: newly diagnosed GD, antithyroid drugs for less than 3 months. From PBMCs, RNA was extracted and then used to make the TCR library. This sample also appeared in a second study, on T cells in Graves' hyperthyroidism and ophthalmopathy.

The specimen comprised peripheral blood mononuclear cells (PBMCs), sampled at new diagnosis, from a patient treated with antithyroid drugs. The receptors originated from a woman aged 25 to 39 with Graves disease.

This clonotype was counted at least ten times. The J gene is TRBJ1-2, the V gene TRBV20-1, with D perhaps matching TRBD1 (5 bases). V gave up 2 bases and J gave up 6 bases, with 16 bases separating them. CDR1 is DFQATT, CDR2 SNEGSKA, per germline (reference sequence). This CDR3 is built from 14 residues. The chain's CDR3 is CSARKAGLWNGYTF. The CDR3 DNA is TGCAGTGCTAGAAAGGCGGGACTTTGGAATGGCTACACCTTC.

The V and J genes are TRBV20-1 and TRBJ2-3; no clear D gene. Germline V gene sequence: CDR1 DFQATT, CDR2 SNEGSKA (reference sequence). This CDR3 contains 15 residues. Trimming pared 6 bases from V and 3 bases from J, leaving 19 bases between. The CDR3 spells CSAQKPGVRTDTQYF. Here the CDR3 DNA reads TGCAGTGCCCAAAAACCCGGAGTCAGGACAGATACGCAGTATTTT.

This clonotype was counted ten times or more. V usage is TRBV28 and J usage is TRBJ2-5, with TRBD2 matching over 10 bases. The CDR3 runs to 15 residues. Germline values: CDR1 MDHEN, CDR2 SYDVKM. Unmatched junction bases numbered 5, after V lost 1 base and J lost 6 bases. The CDR3 coding sequence is TGTGCCAGCAGTTTATCTAGCGGGAGTGGGAAGACCCAGTACTTC. Protein product: CASSLSSGSGKTQYF.

Many counts were recorded for this clonotype. The chain links TRBV28 to TRBJ1-4, with 8 bases fitting TRBD1. In germline, CDR1 is MDHEN, CDR2 SYDVKM. The CDR3 has 15 amino acids. V lost 6 bases and J lost 6; bases outside the gene matches: 9. In nucleotides, the CDR3 is TGTGCCAGCAGCGGAGGGCAGGGGGCTTATGAAAAACTGTTTTTT. Translated: CASSGGQGAYEKLFF.

About this clonotype itself: A far larger clone lies a single base away; this is likely a read error. CDR3 sequence (DNA): TGTGCCAGCAGACGCGATGGGGCGGCCGCCCATGAGACCCAGTACTTC. It specifies CASRRDGAAAHETQYF. The rearrangement joins TRBV3-1 to TRBJ2-1, with D possibly TRBD1 on 5 matching bases. The DNA end is more similar to TRBJ2-5, so the J call may be wrong. Germline lookup yields CDR1 LGHDT and CDR2 YNNKEL (reference sequence). This CDR3 comprises 16 residues.

This clonotype was seen ten or more times. The chain uses TRBV13 and TRBJ2-1, with 9 bases identical to TRBD2. This CDR3 region has 18 residues. CDR1 PRHDT and CDR2 FYEKMQ come from the germline V gene (reference sequence). Losses at the gene ends were 1 base for V and 10 bases for J; bases not matched to a gene: 17. CDR3 nucleotides: TGTGCCAGCAGCTTAGAGAGACGGACTAGCGCCACGAGCGACGAGCAGTTCTTC. It encodes CASSLERRTSATSDEQFF.

This clonotype appeared many times. This chain links TRBV14 with TRBJ1-1; possibly TRBD1 for D (5 bases). Germline V gives CDR1 SGHDN, CDR2 FVKESK. The V gene lost 0 bases and the J gene lost 7 bases, with 18 bases spanning the gap. There are 16 residues in the CDR3. The CDR3 reads CASSQDFLTARNEAFF. Written as DNA, the CDR3 is TGTGCCAGCAGCCAAGACTTCTTGACAGCCCGGAATGAAGCTTTCTTT.

This clonotype was detected many times. This chain uses TRBV6-5 with TRBJ2-7; perhaps D is TRBD1 or TRBD2 (5 bases each). The germline V gene encodes CDR1 MNHEY and CDR2 SVGAGI. This CDR3 region has 14 residues. The germline V and J ends were trimmed by 4 bases and 2 bases, with 12 bases remaining between them. Here the CDR3 reads CASSFGGYAYEQYF. The CDR3, as DNA: TGTGCCAGCAGTTTTGGGGGTTACGCCTACGAGCAGTACTTC.

The table lists this clonotype with many counts. One junction end does not reproduce the germline sequence, and a read error may be involved. The rearrangement uses TRBV20-1 and TRBJ2-3; 9 nucleotides match TRBD2. Germline CDR1 and CDR2: DFQATT and SNEGSKA (reference sequence). There are 20 residues in the CDR3. CDR3 nucleotide sequence: TGCAGTGTTAGAGATCCCCGGGGGCGGGGGGGTCGAACAAGCACAGATACGCAGTATTTT. Its translation is CSVRDPRGRGGRTSTDTQYF.

This clonotype has ten or more counts. V and J are TRBV18 and TRBJ2-7; 11 nucleotides line up with TRBD1. J gave up 4 bases and V 0 bases, and 2 bases lay outside the gene matches. Germline V gene lookup returns CDR1 KGHSH and CDR2 LQKENI. The CDR3 loop spans 15 amino acids. As DNA, the CDR3 is TGTGCCAGCTCACCACCGGGACAGGGGGTATACGAGCAGTACTTC. This encodes CASSPPGQGVYEQYF.

This clonotype was recorded many times. This chain connects TRBV7-2 to TRBJ2-1; 7 bases agree with TRBD2. Germline CDR1 is SGHTA and CDR2 is FQGNSA. The CDR3 spans 15 residues. Trimming took 2 bases from V and 6 from J; bases not matched to a gene: 7. Here the CDR3 reads CASSLSGGGGNEQFF. The DNA for the CDR3 is TGTGCCAGCAGCTTATCGGGCGGGGGTGGCAATGAGCAGTTCTTC.

There are many counts of this clonotype. V and J are TRBV5-6 and TRBJ1-2, with unresolved D. In germline, CDR1 is SGHDT, CDR2 YYEEEE. CDR3 length: 14 residues. V lost 6 bases and J 3 bases, leaving 15 bases between the germline ends. In DNA, the CDR3 is TGTGCCAGCATCCGAACAACCTACGACTATGGCTACACCTTC. This codes for CASIRTTYDYGYTF.

This clonotype appeared many times. The chain has TRBV7-2 and TRBJ2-7; D call uncertain. The CDR3 covers 13 residues. The V gene lost 5 bases and the J gene lost 8 bases, with 16 bases spanning the gap. Looked up from germline, CDR1 is SGHTA and CDR2 is FQGNSA. In DNA, the CDR3 is TGTGCCAGCAGCCCCTCCGTCGGGTTGAAGCAGTACTTC. Amino acid sequence: CASSPSVGLKQYF.

This clonotype was recorded many times. A junction end diverges from the germline sequence, so it may reflect a read error. The V gene is TRBV28, the J gene TRBJ1-5, with D unclear. The CDR3 is 15 amino acids. Per the germline V gene, CDR1 is MDHEN and CDR2 is SYDVKM. The CDR3 DNA reads TGTGCCAGCAGCCGGGGTTCTGAGGGCAACCAGCCCCAGCATTTT. This gives the protein CASSRGSEGNQPQHF.

This clonotype was observed many times. V usage is TRBV3-1 and J usage is TRBJ1-5; D gene unclear. The CDR3 contains 13 residues. The germline V gene encodes CDR1 LGHDT and CDR2 YNNKEL (reference sequence). The V and J ends lost 3 bases and 4 bases respectively, with 7 bases between them. CDR3 sequence (DNA): TGTGCCAGCAGCCACCTCGGGAATCAGCCCCAGCATTTT. It is translated as CASSHLGNQPQHF.